This T cell receptor beta chain was obtained from a study of T cell changes during pregnancy in multiple sclerosis. The CDR3 extends over 12 amino acids. The V end lost 5 bases, the J end lost 7 bases, and 6 bases lay between the germline ends. Germline V lookup: CDR1 SGHVS, CDR2 FQNEAQ. Sequenced by immunoSEQ multiplex PCR; TCRdb stores in-frame clones only, minus some. Of tens of thousands of clones detected, around nine tenths appear once; the ten largest clones hold 0.56%. Sequenced material: CD4+ T cells from peripheral blood mononuclear cells, taken before pregnancy. This clonotype was sampled from a female donor with multiple sclerosis, enrolled in a pregnancy study. This rearrangement joins TRBV7-8 to TRBJ1-6; D gene ambiguous. DNA of the CDR3: TGTGCCAGCAGCGCGCCGAATTCACCCCTCCACTTT. Translated, it gives CASSAPNSPLHF.